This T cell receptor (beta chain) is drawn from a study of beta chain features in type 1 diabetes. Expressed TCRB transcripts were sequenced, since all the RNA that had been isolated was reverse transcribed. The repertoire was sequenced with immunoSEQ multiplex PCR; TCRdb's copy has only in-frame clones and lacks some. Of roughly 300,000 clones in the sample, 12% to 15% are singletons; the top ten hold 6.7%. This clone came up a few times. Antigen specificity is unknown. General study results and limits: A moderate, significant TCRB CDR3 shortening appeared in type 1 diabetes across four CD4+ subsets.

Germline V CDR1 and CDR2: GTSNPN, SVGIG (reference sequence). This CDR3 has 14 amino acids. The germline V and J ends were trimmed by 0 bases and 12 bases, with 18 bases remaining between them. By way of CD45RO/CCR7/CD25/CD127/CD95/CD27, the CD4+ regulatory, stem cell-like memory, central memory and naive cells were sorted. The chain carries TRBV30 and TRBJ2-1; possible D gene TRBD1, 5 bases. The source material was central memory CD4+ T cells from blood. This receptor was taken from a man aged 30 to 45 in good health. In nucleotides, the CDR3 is TGTGCCTGGAGTGTAATCCCCCCGACAGTAGGGCAGTTCTTC. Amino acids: CAWSVIPPTVGQFF.